Following are 30 T cell receptor beta chains from one sample sequenced in a study of blood T cell repertoires in COVID-19. TCRdb's table, derived via immunoSEQ multiplex PCR, lists solely in-frame clones and lacks some. The repertoire consists of about 53,000 clones, with over 70% occurring once and the leading ten covering around 14%. The specimen was peripheral blood. The receptors stem from a human donor with active or convalescent COVID-19. The donor label of this sample is uncertain.

This rearrangement joins TRBV11-2 to TRBJ1-1; D remains unclear. Looked up from germline, CDR1 is SGHAT and CDR2 is FQNNGV. CDR3 length: 15 residues. Trimming took off 0 bases at V and 1 base at J, with 9 bases between the two ends. CDR3 residues: CASSLDRVGNTEAFF. The DNA for the CDR3 is TGTGCCAGCAGCTTAGATCGCGTCGGGAACACTGAAGCTTTCTTT.

The chain couples TRBV9 to TRBJ2-7; 9 bases align to TRBD1. Germline V gene data show CDR1 as SGDLS and CDR2 as YYNGEE. There are 15 residues in the CDR3. After removal of 4 bases from V and 0 bases from J, the junction contained 5 bases not matched to a gene. CDR3 DNA sequence: TGTGCCAGCAGCCCCCGACAGGGGGGCTCCTACGAGCAGTACTTC. It translates to CASSPRQGGSYEQYF.

The chain has TRBV2 and TRBJ1-2, with D possibly TRBD1 on 6 matching bases. This CDR3 has 15 residues. Trimming removed 4 bases at V and 2 bases at J, with 14 bases between. Looked up from germline, CDR1 is SNHLY and CDR2 is FYNNEI. CDR3 sequence: CASSGGSDRNYGYTF. The CDR3 bases are TGTGCCAGCAGTGGGGGGTCGGACAGAAACTATGGCTACACCTTC.

The CDR3 nucleotides read TGTGCCAGCAGCTTAGTGGCGGAGGCTCACGGGGCCAACGTCCTGACTTTC. The encoded protein is CASSLVAEAHGANVLTF. The V call is TRBV7-8, the J call TRBJ2-6, with TRBD2 as a possible D gene (5 bases). V dropped 1 base and J dropped 4 bases, with 14 bases sitting between them. CDR3 size: 17 residues. CDR1 is SGHVS, CDR2 FQNEAQ, per germline.

This clone was observed once. This rearrangement joins TRBV24-1 to TRBJ1-1; possibly TRBD1 for D (5 bases). The V gene's germline CDR1 is KGHDR and CDR2 SFDVKD. Trimming pared 7 bases from V and 7 bases from J, leaving 15 bases between. CDR3 size: 13 residues. This CDR3 is CATSQGGVGEAFF. DNA for the CDR3: TGTGCCACCAGCCAGGGAGGGGTGGGTGAAGCTTTCTTT.

This clone was counted a single time. The V gene is TRBV21-1, the J gene TRBJ1-5; the D segment call TRBD1 is taken from the table without a DNA check. TRBV21-1 is a documented pseudogene. The CDR3 is 20 residues long. CDR3 DNA sequence: TGTGCCAGCAGCAAAGAATGCCGACAGGGGGCCCATTATAGCAATCAGCCCCAGCATTTT. Translation gives CASSKECRQGAHYSNQPQHF.

The chain couples TRBV11-2 to TRBJ1-1, with a tentative D call TRBD1 (6 bases). CDR1 and CDR2 (germline): SGHAT, FQNNGV. CDR3 length: 14 residues. Trimming stripped 1 base from V and 4 bases from J, with 10 bases between. In nucleotides, the CDR3 is TGTGCCAGCAGCTTAGTCAGGGGAGCCACTGAAGCTTTCTTT. This translates into CASSLVRGATEAFF.

This clone was seen once. The rearrangement links TRBV19 to TRBJ2-5; 8 bases are a match to TRBD1. This CDR3 has 14 amino acids. CDR1 is LNHDA and CDR2 is SQIVND in the germline V gene (reference sequence). V was pared by 4 bases and J by 2 bases, with 3 bases of the junction left unmatched. As DNA, the CDR3 is TGTGCCAGTAGTAGCGGACAGGGTCAAGAGACCCAGTACTTC. Residues: CASSSGQGQETQYF.

V is TRBV25-1 and J is TRBJ1-2; no clear D. CDR3 length: 15 amino acids. Between the trimmed V and J ends, which lost 4 bases and 3 bases, there was a span of 15 bases. Germline values: CDR1 MGHDK, CDR2 SYGVNS. CDR3 sequence: CASSGSEGGYYGYTF. CDR3 in DNA: TGTGCCAGCAGTGGGTCGGAAGGAGGATACTATGGCTACACCTTC.

This rearrangement joins TRBV9 to TRBJ1-3; TRBD1 agrees at 7 bases. Germline trimming cut 2 bases from V and 0 bases from J; bases unmatched to any gene: 2. The CDR3 covers 15 residues. CDR1 SGDLS and CDR2 YYNGEE come from the germline V gene. The CDR3 sequence: CASSVGTVSGNTIYF. DNA for the CDR3: TGTGCCAGCAGCGTGGGGACAGTCTCTGGAAACACCATATATTTT.

The chain links TRBV14 to TRBJ2-5, with a possible D match to TRBD2 (6 bases). The CDR3 has 14 residues. Trimming stripped 0 bases from V and 9 bases from J, with 14 bases between. Germline V lookup: CDR1 SGHDN, CDR2 FVKESK. CDR3 DNA sequence: TGTGCCAGCAGCCAAGAGGTGACTAGGGTAGCCCAGTACTTC. Its protein is CASSQEVTRVAQYF.

This clone was seen many times. The chain uses TRBV19 and TRBJ1-6; D is ambiguous. Germline V gene sequence: CDR1 LNHDA, CDR2 SQIVND (reference sequence). The V and J ends lost 4 bases and 6 bases respectively, with 16 bases between them. The CDR3 extends over 16 amino acids. The CDR3 loop is CASSTPQTRFNSPLHF. CDR3 DNA: TGTGCCAGTAGTACTCCCCAGACAAGATTTAATTCACCCCTCCACTTT.

The gene calls are TRBV5-1 and TRBJ1-1; D is undetermined. Germline-derived CDR1 and CDR2 are SGHRS and YFSETQ. With 5 bases removed from V and 1 base from J, the gap between germline ends came to 12 bases. CDR3 size: 14 residues. DNA for the CDR3: TGCGCCAGCAGTTACGCAGGAAGGAACACTGAAGCTTTCTTT. Translating it yields CASSYAGRNTEAFF.

The gene calls are TRBV30 and TRBJ1-6, with unresolved D. Germline V gene lookup returns CDR1 GTSNPN and CDR2 SVGIG (reference sequence). Trimming shortened V by 1 base and J by 10 bases, and 17 bases separated the two germline ends. CDR3 length: 15 amino acids. The CDR3 protein is CAWSGYGGSRSPLHF. In nucleotides, the CDR3 is TGTGCCTGGAGTGGATACGGAGGGTCTCGATCACCCCTCCACTTT.

This chain connects TRBV5-8 to TRBJ2-1; the match to TRBD2 covers 10 bases. Per the germline V gene, CDR1 is SGHTS and CDR2 is YDEGEE. V dropped 0 bases and J dropped 3; count of bases not matched to a gene: 6. This CDR3 is 17 amino acids long. CDR3 DNA sequence: TGTGCCAGCAGCTTGGGACCTAGCGGGAGTTACTACAATGAGCAGTTCTTC. Encoded protein: CASSLGPSGSYYNEQFF.

The rearrangement uses TRBV16 and TRBJ1-5; 7 nucleotides match TRBD1. Per the germline V gene, CDR1 is KGHSY and CDR2 is FQNENV. J lost 4 bases, V lost 3 bases, and 6 bases had no gene match. CDR3 size: 15 residues. CDR3 DNA: TGTGCCAGCAGCCAGGGACAGTCGGGAAATCAGCCCCAGCATTTT. Amino acid sequence: CASSQGQSGNQPQHF.

V usage is TRBV29-1 and J usage is TRBJ1-2, with no clear D. V lost 0 bases and J 5 bases, leaving 10 bases between the germline ends. The CDR3 runs to 13 residues. Germline loops: CDR1 SQVTM, CDR2 ANQGSEA. The DNA for the CDR3 is TGCAGCGTTGAAGATTCCCTGCAGTATGGCTACACCTTC. It translates to CSVEDSLQYGYTF.

The CDR3 loop reads CASSVGGGFADTQYF. The DNA for the CDR3 is TGTGCCAGCAGCGTAGGCGGGGGATTCGCAGATACGCAGTATTTT. The chain uses TRBV9 and TRBJ2-3, with 7 bases lining up with TRBD2. CDR1 and CDR2 (germline): SGDLS, YYNGEE. J lost 4 bases, V lost 0 bases, and 5 bases had no gene match. CDR3 size: 15 residues.

This clone was seen a few times. V and J are TRBV5-6 and TRBJ2-7; 11 bases fit TRBD2. With 4 bases clipped from V and 1 base from J, the junction kept 4 bases outside the gene matches. Germline assignment: CDR1 SGHDT and CDR2 YYEEEE. This CDR3 is built from 15 residues. CDR3 in amino acids: CASSPLAGGSYEQYF. CDR3 in DNA: TGTGCCAGCAGCCCCCTAGCGGGAGGTTCCTACGAGCAGTACTTC.

V usage is TRBV7-2 and J usage is TRBJ1-3, with D unresolved. V dropped 5 bases and J dropped 0 bases, with 11 bases sitting between them. The CDR3 spans 15 residues. From germline, CDR1 is SGHTA and CDR2 FQGNSA. Here the CDR3 reads CASSASRGSGNTIYF. Here the CDR3 DNA reads TGTGCCAGCAGCGCGTCTCGGGGCTCTGGAAACACCATATATTTT.

This chain joins TRBV5-1 and TRBJ2-7; 10 positions agree with TRBD2. The CDR3 runs to 13 residues. The germline V gene encodes CDR1 SGHRS and CDR2 YFSETQ. J was trimmed by 6 bases and V by 5 bases; bases with no gene match: 5. This CDR3 is CASSLAGVSEQYF. The CDR3 DNA reads TGCGCCAGCAGTCTAGCGGGAGTTTCCGAGCAGTACTTC.

The rearrangement links TRBV6-2 or TRBV6-3 to TRBJ2-2, with 8 bases matching TRBD2. The junction had 8 bases not matched to a gene; V was cut back by 8 bases and J by 6 bases. The CDR3 totals 14 residues. CDR1 and CDR2 from the germline V gene are MNHEY and SVGEGT. The CDR3, as DNA: TGTGCCAGCCGCCCCCCAGCGGGAGCCGGGGAGCTGTTTTTT. Its translation: CASRPPAGAGELFF.

J is TRBJ1-6 and V is TRBV27; D not certain. This CDR3 has 14 amino acids. CDR1 MNHEY and CDR2 SMNVEV come from the germline V gene (reference sequence). Trimming shortened V by 7 bases and J by 8 bases, and 15 bases separated the two germline ends. DNA for the CDR3: TGTGCCAGCAATAAACGTAGCATGGATTCACCCCTCCACTTT. As protein: CASNKRSMDSPLHF.

The chain combines TRBV6-5 with TRBJ1-2; 8 bases map to TRBD1. Germline V gene data show CDR1 as MNHEY and CDR2 as SVGAGI. The CDR3 spans 14 residues. V trimming: 4 bases; J trimming: 4 bases; junction bases outside the gene matches: 5. This CDR3 is CASSSRGRSYGYTF. DNA of the CDR3: TGTGCCAGCAGTTCCAGGGGGCGGAGCTATGGCTACACCTTC.

This clone appeared once. The CDR3 coding sequence is TGTGCCAGCAGTGTGGGCACCTACAATGAGCAGTTCTTC. Translation: CASSVGTYNEQFF. The chain is built from TRBV25-1 and TRBJ2-1, with D uncertain. The V end lost 4 bases, the J end lost 2 bases, and 6 bases lay between the germline ends. CDR1 is MGHDK, CDR2 SYGVNS, per germline. This CDR3 has 13 amino acids.

The chain has TRBV5-1 and TRBJ2-3; TRBD1 agrees at 8 bases. Germline V gene sequence: CDR1 SGHRS, CDR2 YFSETQ. After removal of 4 bases from V and 3 bases from J, the junction contained 4 bases not matched to a gene. CDR3 length: 14 residues. The CDR3: CASSLDRETDTQYF. The CDR3 coding sequence is TGCGCCAGCAGCCTGGACAGGGAAACAGATACGCAGTATTTT.

This clone showed up just a few times. This chain uses TRBV10-3 with TRBJ1-1; D call uncertain. V lost 2 bases, J lost 7 bases, and 14 bases lay in between. Germline V gives CDR1 ENHRY, CDR2 SYGVKD. This CDR3 region has 14 residues. The CDR3 DNA reads as TGTGCCATCAGTGAGGCGGGCAGGTCGGGTGAAGCTTTCTTT. Amino acids: CAISEAGRSGEAFF.

V gene TRBV9 combines with J gene TRBJ2-1; TRBD2 matches 8 bases. The CDR3 has 12 amino acids. Germline CDR1 and CDR2: SGDLS and YYNGEE. With V trimmed by 2 bases and J by 9 bases, 1 base remained unmatched. CDR3 loop: CASSVSGSEQFF. CDR3 DNA: TGTGCCAGCAGCGTCAGCGGGAGTGAGCAGTTCTTC.

The V gene is TRBV5-6, the J gene TRBJ2-3; 11 nucleotides line up with TRBD1. The CDR3 is made up of 15 amino acids. The germline CDR1 and CDR2 sequences are SGHDT and YYEEEE. V was pared by 4 bases and J by 4 bases, with 5 bases of the junction left unmatched. CDR3 residues: CASSTRTGGADTQYF. The DNA for the CDR3 is TGTGCCAGCAGCACCCGGACAGGGGGCGCAGATACGCAGTATTTT.

This chain links TRBV7-9 with TRBJ1-5, with 10 bases identical to TRBD1. Trimming removed 5 bases from V and 6 bases from J; junction bases left unmatched: 4. Per germline, CDR1 SEHNR and CDR2 FQNEAQ (reference sequence). CDR3 length equals 14 residues. The CDR3 DNA is TGTGCCAGCAGCCGAGGACAGGGGGGTCAGCCCCAGCATTTT. It encodes CASSRGQGGQPQHF.